The 22 T cell receptor beta chains below were found in one sample sequenced in a study of T cells after yellow fever vaccination. Each CDR3 protein is one row after TCRdb ran MiXCR on the 5' RACE reads. Of some 420,000 distinct CDR3 sequences listed, approximately 18% are singletons. The source was PBMCs, collected before the yellow fever booster vaccination. Receptors originate from a man aged 18-30 years who received the YFV17D yellow fever vaccine.

The chain is built from TRBV10-2 and TRBJ2-2, with 8 bases matching TRBD1. The CDR3 loop spans 14 amino acids. The ends lost 9 bases at V and 9 bases at J; junction bases unmatched: 12. CDR1 WSHSY and CDR2 SAAADI come from the germline V gene. CDR3: CARATGDLPRELFF. In DNA form, the CDR3 reads TGCGCCAGAGCGACAGGGGACCTTCCCCGGGAGCTGTTTTTT.

This clonotype was counted only a few times. This sequence joins TRBV7-9 and TRBJ1-1; D might be TRBD1 (6 bases). V was pared by 5 bases and J by 4 bases, with 14 bases between. The CDR3 is 14 residues long. In germline, CDR1 is SEHNR, CDR2 FQNEAQ (reference sequence). CDR3 sequence (DNA): TGTGCCAGCAGCCCGGCCAAGGGGGTCACTGAAGCTTTCTTT. This codes for CASSPAKGVTEAFF.

This clonotype was counted only a few times. The chain links TRBV7-6 to TRBJ1-1; 7 nucleotides agree with TRBD1. There are 15 residues in the CDR3. V dropped 5 bases and J dropped 0; count of bases not matched to a gene: 6. CDR1 and CDR2 (germline): SGHVS, FNYEAQ. The CDR3 loop is CASSPMTGMNTEAFF. The CDR3 DNA follows: TGTGCCAGCAGCCCGATGACAGGGATGAACACTGAAGCTTTCTTT. The full variable domain, with the rest looked up from reference TRBV7-6 and TRBJ1-1, is GAGVSQSPRYKVTKRGQDVALRCDPISGHVSLYWYRQALGQGPEFLTYFNYEAQQDKSGLPNDRFSAERPEGSISTLTIQRTEQRDSAMYRCASSPMTGMNTEAFFGQGTRLTVV.

Only a few counts were recorded for this clonotype. This sequence joins TRBV12-3 or TRBV12-4 and TRBJ1-1, with D unresolved. V was clipped by 3 bases and J by 6 bases, with 17 bases between them. The CDR3 runs 15 residues. Written as DNA, the CDR3 is TGTGCCAGCAGTTTGGGCAGCTCCCTGGGCGCTGAAGCTTTCTTT. Encoded protein: CASSLGSSLGAEAFF.

The V call is TRBV7-9, the J call TRBJ2-5; a possible D gene is TRBD1 (6 bases). The V end was cut by 1 base, the J end by 4 bases, with 13 bases between. Germline V gene lookup returns CDR1 SEHNR and CDR2 FQNEAQ (reference sequence). The CDR3 sequence is 15 residues long. CDR3 amino acids: CASSLEARGAETQYF. DNA for the CDR3: TGTGCCAGCAGCTTAGAAGCCAGGGGAGCAGAGACCCAGTACTTC. The full variable domain, with the rest looked up from reference TRBV7-9 and TRBJ2-5, is DTGVSQNPRHKITKRGQNVTFRCDPISEHNRLYWYRQTLGQGPEFLTYFQNEAQLEKSRLLSDRFSAERPKGSFSTLEIQRTEQGDSAMYLCASSLEARGAETQYFGPGTRLLVL.

This clonotype was seen repeatedly, ten times or more. The chain couples TRBV6-5 to TRBJ2-3, with unresolved D. Germline V CDR1 and CDR2: MNHEY, SVGAGI. The length of the CDR3 is 13 residues. The V and J ends lost 5 bases and 2 bases respectively, with 8 bases between them. The CDR3: CASSPLFTDTQYF. Here the CDR3 DNA reads TGTGCCAGCAGTCCCCTCTTCACAGATACGCAGTATTTT.

This clonotype occurred a few times. V and J are TRBV4-1 and TRBJ1-1, with TRBD1 matching 8 bases. CDR1 is MGHRA and CDR2 is YSYEKL in the germline V gene. After removal of 0 bases from V and 4 bases from J, the junction contained 22 bases not matched to a gene. The CDR3 runs 21 residues. The CDR3: CASSQELGMTGEGSIGTEAFF. CDR3 sequence (DNA): TGCGCCAGCAGCCAAGAATTAGGGATGACAGGGGAGGGAAGTATTGGCACTGAAGCTTTCTTT.

This clonotype showed up just a few times. The rearrangement joins TRBV7-9 to TRBJ2-5; 11 bases map to TRBD1. The CDR3 extends over 17 amino acids. The ends lost 1 base at V and 3 bases at J; junction bases unmatched: 7. Germline loops: CDR1 SEHNR, CDR2 FQNEAQ (reference sequence). The CDR3 coding sequence is TGTGCCAGCAGCTTAGGACGGACAGGGGGCTTGAAAGAGACCCAGTACTTC. Translated: CASSLGRTGGLKETQYF.

V usage is TRBV7-2 and J usage is TRBJ2-5; maybe TRBD2 (6 bases). V lost 6 bases to trimming and J lost 8 bases, with 19 bases between them. The CDR3 covers 14 residues. Germline CDR1 SGHTA, CDR2 FQGNSA. The CDR3 here is CASRERGSGLTQYF. CDR3 nucleotide sequence: TGTGCCAGCAGGGAGAGGGGCAGCGGGCTTACCCAGTACTTC.

In its sample, this clonotype was seen a few times. The V gene is TRBV6-2 or TRBV6-3, the J gene TRBJ1-1; tentatively, D is TRBD1 (6 bases). Trimming shortened V by 2 bases and J by 5 bases, and 12 bases separated the two germline ends. This CDR3 comprises 14 residues. Germline V gene lookup returns CDR1 MNHEY and CDR2 SVGEGT. CDR3: CASSYSRGATEAFF. For the CDR3, the DNA is TGTGCCAGCAGTTACAGCCGGGGGGCAACTGAAGCTTTCTTT.

Only a few counts were recorded for this clonotype. This chain connects TRBV5-1 to TRBJ1-2; TRBD1 matches at 7 bases. Germline values: CDR1 SGHRS, CDR2 YFSETQ. Germline trimming cut 3 bases from V and 2 bases from J; bases unmatched to any gene: 13. The CDR3 is 17 amino acids. CDR3 loop: CASSSRDRGIRNYGYTF. Written as DNA, the CDR3 is TGCGCCAGCAGCTCGAGGGACAGAGGCATAAGGAACTATGGCTACACCTTC.

This chain connects TRBV12-3 or TRBV12-4 to TRBJ1-1, with D perhaps TRBD1 (5 bases). CDR3 length: 13 residues. The V end was cut by 5 bases, the J end by 10 bases, with 17 bases between. In DNA, the CDR3 is TGTGCCAGCAGTCCGGGACCCCCAAGCCGAGCTTTCTTT. Protein sequence: CASSPGPPSRAFF.

This clonotype was seen at least ten times. This rearrangement joins TRBV15 to TRBJ2-7; D is unclear. There are 14 residues in the CDR3. CDR1 LNHNV and CDR2 YYDKDF come from the germline V gene (reference sequence). Trimming removed 0 bases at V and 5 bases at J, with 11 bases between. The CDR3 DNA reads as TGTGCCACCAGCAGAGAACTCCTCCCGAACGAGCAGTACTTC. It is translated as CATSRELLPNEQYF. The full variable domain, with the rest looked up from reference TRBV15 and TRBJ2-7, is DAMVIQNPRYQVTQFGKPVTLSCSQTLNHNVMYWYQQKSSQAPKLLFHYYDKDFNNEADTPDNFQSRRPNTSFCFLDIRSPGLGDTAMYLCATSRELLPNEQYFGPGTRLTVT.

The chain has TRBV6-2 or TRBV6-3 and TRBJ2-1, with 7 bases that match TRBD1. The CDR3 covers 16 residues. J lost 7 bases, V lost 6 bases, and 15 bases had no gene match. Germline values: CDR1 MNHEY, CDR2 SVGEGT. The CDR3, as DNA: TGTGCCAGCAGGACCCTTAGGGGGCAATCCTGGAATGAGCAGTTCTTC. It codes for CASRTLRGQSWNEQFF.

This clonotype was seen a handful of times. The V gene is TRBV10-3, the J gene TRBJ2-2; TRBD2 aligns across 7 bases. This CDR3 has 15 amino acids. The trim removed 4 bases at V and 2 bases at J, leaving 4 bases unmatched. Per germline, CDR1 ENHRY and CDR2 SYGVKD. CDR3 in amino acids: CAISGSSGNTGELFF. CDR3 sequence (DNA): TGTGCCATCAGTGGGTCTAGCGGCAACACCGGGGAGCTGTTTTTT.

This clonotype was seen more than once but under ten times. The chain employs TRBV5-4 and TRBJ2-1; 8 bases fit TRBD1. The CDR3 length is 16 residues. The V and J ends lost 0 bases and 8 bases, in that order; junction bases with no gene match: 10. CDR1 and CDR2 from the germline V gene are SGHNT and YYREEE (reference sequence). CDR3 amino acids: CASSLGQGRTVDEQFF. The CDR3 nucleotides are TGTGCCAGCAGCTTGGGACAGGGGAGGACGGTGGATGAGCAGTTCTTC.

V and J are TRBV18 and TRBJ2-7, with D possibly being TRBD1 (6 bases). The CDR3 totals 14 residues. Germline V gene sequence: CDR1 KGHSH, CDR2 LQKENI. Between the trimmed V and J ends, which lost 0 bases and 5 bases, there was a span of 11 bases. The CDR3 here is CASSPPGAGDEQYF. The CDR3 coding sequence is TGTGCCAGCTCACCACCGGGAGCAGGGGACGAGCAGTACTTC.

The V call is TRBV4-1, the J call TRBJ1-5; TRBD1 might be the D (6 bases). The germline V gene encodes CDR1 MGHRA and CDR2 YSYEKL. CDR3 size: 15 residues. The V and J ends lost 7 bases and 6 bases respectively, with 19 bases between them. The CDR3, as DNA: TGCGCCAGCAACGAAGGTTGGGGGCTCGGTCAGCCCCAGCATTTT. Protein product: CASNEGWGLGQPQHF.

In its sample, this clonotype was seen a few times. V usage is TRBV21-1 and J usage is TRBJ1-2; TRBD1 is the table's D call and was not checked against the DNA. TRBV21-1 is marked as a pseudogene. This CDR3 spans 16 amino acids. This CDR3 reads CASSNRQGPAISRYTF. The CDR3 nucleotides are TGTGCCAGCAGCAACAGACAGGGACCTGCCATCTCTCGCTACACCTTC.

V is TRBV4-3 and J is TRBJ1-2; no clear D. V gave up 1 base and J gave up 11 bases, with 17 bases separating them. This CDR3 region has 14 residues. Germline V gene sequence: CDR1 LGHNA, CDR2 YSLEER. The DNA of the CDR3 is TGCGCCAGCAGCCAAGCAGGTGGCGGGCCCACATACACCTTC. Translation: CASSQAGGGPTYTF.

This chain's CDR3 is CSAYHGGQSYNEQFF. CDR3 in DNA: TGCAGTGCCTACCACGGGGGACAATCCTACAATGAGCAGTTCTTC. The V and J genes are TRBV20-1 and TRBJ2-1; D could derive from TRBD1 or TRBD2 (6 bases each). This CDR3 contains 15 residues. V was cut by 6 bases and J by 1 base, with 16 bases left in between. CDR1 is DFQATT, CDR2 SNEGSKA, per germline (reference sequence).

V and J are TRBV20-1 and TRBJ2-1, with 7 bases identical to TRBD2. The CDR3 length is 15 residues. CDR1 is DFQATT, CDR2 SNEGSKA, per germline (reference sequence). J was trimmed by 4 bases and V by 3 bases; bases with no gene match: 9. As DNA, the CDR3 is TGCAGTGCTAGTCGCGCGGGGGTAAATTACAATGAGCAGTTCTTC. This encodes CSASRAGVNYNEQFF.